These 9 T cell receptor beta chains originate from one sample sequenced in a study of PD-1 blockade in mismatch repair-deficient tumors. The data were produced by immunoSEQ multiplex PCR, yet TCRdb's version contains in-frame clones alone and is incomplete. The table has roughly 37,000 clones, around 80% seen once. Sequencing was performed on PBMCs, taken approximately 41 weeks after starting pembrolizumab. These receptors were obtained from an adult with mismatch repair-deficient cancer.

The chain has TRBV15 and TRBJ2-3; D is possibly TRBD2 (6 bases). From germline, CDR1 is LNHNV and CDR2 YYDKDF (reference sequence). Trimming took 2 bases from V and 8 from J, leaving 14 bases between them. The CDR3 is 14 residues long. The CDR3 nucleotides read TGTGCCACCAGCAGATCGGGGACTTCGGGTACGCAGTATTTT. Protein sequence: CATSRSGTSGTQYF.

CDR3 loop: CASSLDRAGGYTF. CDR3 coding DNA: TGTGCCAGCAGTTTAGACAGGGCCGGGGGCTACACCTTC. The chain combines TRBV28 with TRBJ1-2, with 7 bases matching TRBD1. CDR1 is MDHEN, CDR2 SYDVKM, per germline. V lost 2 bases, J lost 8 bases, and 5 bases stayed unmatched. This CDR3 has 13 amino acids.

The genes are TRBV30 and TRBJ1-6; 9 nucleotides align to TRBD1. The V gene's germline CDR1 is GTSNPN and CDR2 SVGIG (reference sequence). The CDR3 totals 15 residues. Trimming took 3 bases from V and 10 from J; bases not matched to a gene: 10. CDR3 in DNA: TGTGCCTGGAGATACCGGGACAGGGCGCGATCACCCCTCCACTTT. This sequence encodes CAWRYRDRARSPLHF.

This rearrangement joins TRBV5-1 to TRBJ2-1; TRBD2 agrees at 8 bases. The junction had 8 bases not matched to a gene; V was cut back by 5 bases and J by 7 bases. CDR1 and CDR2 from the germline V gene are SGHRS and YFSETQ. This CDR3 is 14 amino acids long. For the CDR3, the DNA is TGCGCCAGCAGTCCTTACGCGGGGGGAAATGAGCAGTTCTTC. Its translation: CASSPYAGGNEQFF.

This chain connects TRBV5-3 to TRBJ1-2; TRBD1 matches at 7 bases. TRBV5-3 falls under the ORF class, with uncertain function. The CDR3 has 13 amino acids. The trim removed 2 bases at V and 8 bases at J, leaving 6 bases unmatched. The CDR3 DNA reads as TGTGCCAGAAGCTTCAGACAGGGACTGGGCTACACCTTC. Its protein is CARSFRQGLGYTF.

CDR3 protein: CASSYFRQGETNEKLFF. The CDR3 DNA reads TGTGCCAGCAGTTACTTCCGACAGGGGGAGACTAATGAAAAACTGTTTTTT. The chain uses TRBV2 and TRBJ1-4; 9 bases map to TRBD1. V gave up 5 bases and J gave up 2 bases; unmatched junction bases: 9. The CDR3 contains 17 residues. Germline V gene sequence: CDR1 SNHLY, CDR2 FYNNEI.

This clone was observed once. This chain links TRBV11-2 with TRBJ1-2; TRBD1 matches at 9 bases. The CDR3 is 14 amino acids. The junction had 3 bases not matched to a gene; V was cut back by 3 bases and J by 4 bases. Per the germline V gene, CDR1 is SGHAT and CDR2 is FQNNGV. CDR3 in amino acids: CASSLGQGSYGYTF. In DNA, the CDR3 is TGTGCCAGCAGCTTGGGACAGGGAAGCTATGGCTACACCTTC.

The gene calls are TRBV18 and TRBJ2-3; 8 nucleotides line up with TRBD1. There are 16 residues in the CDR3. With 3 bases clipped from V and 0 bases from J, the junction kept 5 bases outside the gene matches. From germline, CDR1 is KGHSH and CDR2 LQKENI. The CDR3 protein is CASSPSRQGSTDTQYF. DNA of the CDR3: TGTGCCAGCTCACCGTCGCGACAGGGGAGCACAGATACGCAGTATTTT.

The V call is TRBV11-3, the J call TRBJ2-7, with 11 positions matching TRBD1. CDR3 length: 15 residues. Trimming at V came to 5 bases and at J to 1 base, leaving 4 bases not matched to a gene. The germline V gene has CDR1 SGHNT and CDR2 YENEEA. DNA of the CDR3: TGTGCCAGCAGCCCGGGACAGGGGGGATCCTACGAGCAGTACTTC. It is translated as CASSPGQGGSYEQYF.